The present T cell receptor beta chain was sequenced within a study of T cell responses to AZD1222 COVID-19 vaccine. Comment on this clone: Its antigen is still unknown.

Generated by immunoSEQ multiplex PCR, the TCRdb table keeps only in-frame clones and is missing some. The sample carries under 200,000 clones, less than 95% recorded once. Study results and caveats: Spike-wide coverage was observed for vaccine-associated CD4 TCRs, with dominant responses at 160-218 and 743-854. The donor group comprised mostly white British people and more females; the analysis possibly underestimated clonal diversity. Baseline serology detected seropositivity in only a handful of AZD1222 recipients.

Specimen: peripheral blood, collected on day 0 of AZD1222 vaccination. This TCR was recovered from an adult in good health.

CDR3 nucleotides: TGCGCCAGCAGCCAAGACTGGGCGTACTCTGGAAACACCATATATTTT. Amino acid sequence: CASSQDWAYSGNTIYF. The chain employs TRBV4-1 and TRBJ1-3; D ambiguous. The germline V and J ends were trimmed by 0 bases and 0 bases, with 9 bases remaining between them. This CDR3 has 16 amino acids. CDR1 is MGHRA, CDR2 YSYEKL, per germline.